This T cell receptor (beta chain) was observed in a study of T cells after yellow fever vaccination. This clonotype was observed a few times. Germline assignment: CDR1 MNHEY and CDR2 SMNVEV (reference sequence). V shed 5 bases and J 4 bases; nucleotides not matched to a gene: 5. CDR3 size: 14 residues. TCRdb re-analysed the 5' RACE reads in MiXCR, keeping a single row per CDR3 protein. The sample includes about 240,000 distinct CDR3 sequences, about 7% of them seen just once. The rearrangement uses TRBV27 and TRBJ2-7; TRBD2 aligns across 10 bases. The sequence was obtained from a man aged 30 to 45 who received the YFV17D yellow fever vaccine. The sample was CD4+ T cells sorted from PBMCs, taken 15 days after the yellow fever booster vaccination. The CDR3 nucleotides read TGTGCCAGCAGTCAACTAGCGGGAAAATACGAGCAGTACTTC. This codes for CASSQLAGKYEQYF.